This passage covers 17 T cell receptor beta chains from one sample sequenced in a study of T cells in Graves' hyperthyroidism and ophthalmopathy. Amplification of TCR beta CDR3 regions used RNA as the template. With the HTBI primer set, the TCR CDR3 went through a first round of RT-PCR. MiXCR was run by TCRdb on the multiplex PCR reads, yielding one entry per CDR3 protein. The sample has about 400,000 distinct CDR3 sequences; 14% to 15% are singletons. Sequenced input: blood. These receptors were collected from a man aged 18 to 30 with Graves' ophthalmopathy.

In DNA form, the CDR3 reads TGTGCCAGCAGCTATGGGACTAACCTCAATGAGCAGTTCTTC. Residues: CASSYGTNLNEQFF. The chain joins TRBV7-2 to TRBJ2-1, with TRBD2 identical over 7 bases. J lost 6 bases, V lost 4 bases, and 6 bases had no gene match. This CDR3 contains 14 residues. CDR1 is SGHTA and CDR2 is FQGNSA in the germline V gene.

The table lists this clonotype with a few counts. The chain is built from TRBV5-1 and TRBJ2-1; D may be TRBD1 or TRBD2 (5 bases each). With 3 bases removed from V and 2 bases from J, the gap between germline ends came to 12 bases. The CDR3 spans 15 residues. Germline loops: CDR1 SGHRS, CDR2 YFSETQ. The CDR3 DNA sequence: TGCGCCAGCAGCTGGGGGACGGAGGCCTACAATGAGCAGTTCTTC. Amino acids: CASSWGTEAYNEQFF.

The chain carries TRBV9 and TRBJ2-2, with 7 positions matching TRBD2. The V gene end was trimmed by 0 bases and the J gene end by 7 bases; junction bases not matched to a gene: 12. Germline V lookup: CDR1 SGDLS, CDR2 YYNGEE. This CDR3 contains 17 residues. As DNA, the CDR3 is TGTGCCAGCAGCGTAGCCGGGCTCCGGGGGGAGGTCGGGGAGCTGTTTTTT. Protein: CASSVAGLRGEVGELFF.

This clonotype was observed many times. CDR3 bases: TGTGCCAGCAGCCAGGTAGATACGCAGTATTTT. This gives the protein CASSQVDTQYF. This sequence joins TRBV3-1 and TRBJ2-3; no reliable D call. Trimming removed 3 bases at V and 5 bases at J, with 3 bases between. Germline CDR1 and CDR2: LGHDT and YNNKEL (reference sequence). The CDR3 contains 11 residues.

The chain couples TRBV19 to TRBJ2-6, with TRBD1 as a possible D gene (6 bases). CDR3 size: 17 residues. Per the germline V gene, CDR1 is LNHDA and CDR2 is SQIVND (reference sequence). V was shortened by 7 bases and J by 3 bases, with 19 bases between the two germline ends. This CDR3 is CASNRVSPLFGANVLTF. CDR3 sequence (DNA): TGTGCCAGTAACAGGGTTAGCCCACTCTTTGGGGCCAACGTCCTGACTTTC.

This clonotype occurred many times. This chain uses TRBV15 with TRBJ2-7, with D possibly being TRBD1 or TRBD2 (5 bases each). There are 14 residues in the CDR3. Trimming pared 0 bases from V and 2 bases from J, leaving 8 bases between. Germline V gives CDR1 LNHNV, CDR2 YYDKDF (reference sequence). The CDR3 DNA follows: TGTGCCACCAGCAGAGATCTGGGGGCCTACGAGCAGTACTTC. Translation gives CATSRDLGAYEQYF.

In this sample, this clonotype turned up many times. CDR3 sequence: CASSSPGQGFEQYF. CDR3 DNA: TGCGCCAGCAGCTCTCCGGGACAGGGTTTCGAGCAGTACTTC. The chain carries TRBV4-1 and TRBJ2-7; TRBD1 aligns across 9 bases. With V trimmed by 5 bases and J by 6 bases, 8 bases remained unmatched. The germline V gene encodes CDR1 MGHRA and CDR2 YSYEKL. The CDR3 length is 14 residues.

At least ten counts were recorded for this clonotype. The chain is built from TRBV20-1 and TRBJ2-7; the D gene is possibly TRBD2 (6 bases). Trimming pared 3 bases from V and 0 bases from J, leaving 12 bases between. Germline V CDR1 and CDR2: DFQATT, SNEGSKA (reference sequence). The CDR3 loop spans 14 amino acids. CDR3 DNA sequence: TGCAGTGCTAGTCATAGCGGAAGCTCCTACGAGCAGTACTTC. Translating it yields CSASHSGSSYEQYF.

This clonotype was found a few times. The chain couples TRBV7-9 to TRBJ2-7; D gene uncertain. CDR3 length: 13 amino acids. CDR1 is SEHNR and CDR2 is FQNEAQ in the germline V gene (reference sequence). Deletions cut 5 bases from V and 1 base from J, with 9 bases between. CDR3 sequence (DNA): TGTGCCAGCAGCCCAATATCATCCTACGAGCAGTACTTC. Encoded protein: CASSPISSYEQYF.

In its sample, this clonotype was seen once. The chain couples TRBV19 to TRBJ2-3; 7 bases line up with TRBD2. Losses at the gene ends were 3 bases for V and 2 bases for J; bases not matched to a gene: 11. The CDR3 has 17 amino acids. Germline CDR1 is LNHDA and CDR2 is SQIVND (reference sequence). In DNA form, the CDR3 reads TGTGCCAGTAGTATTTATTACCAGCGGGGATACACAGATACGCAGTATTTT. It is translated as CASSIYYQRGYTDTQYF.

The rearrangement uses TRBV10-1 and TRBJ2-1; 9 nucleotides align to TRBD1. CDR1 and CDR2 (germline): WNHNN, SYGVQD (reference sequence). CDR3 length equals 17 residues. The V segment lost 2 bases and the J segment 0 bases; nucleotides outside the gene matches: 5. The CDR3 coding sequence is TGCGCCAGCAGTGAGAAAGGGACAGGGAGCTCCTACAATGAGCAGTTCTTC. This gives the protein CASSEKGTGSSYNEQFF.

This clonotype was counted ten times or more. The V call is TRBV5-1, the J call TRBJ2-3, with D possibly TRBD2 on 6 matching bases. V lost 3 bases and J lost 2, with 16 bases in between. CDR1 SGHRS and CDR2 YFSETQ come from the germline V gene. CDR3 length: 16 residues. The CDR3: CASSWRGLAPTDTQYF. In nucleotides, the CDR3 is TGCGCCAGCAGCTGGCGGGGCCTAGCCCCCACAGATACGCAGTATTTT.

This clonotype was seen many times. The chain couples TRBV28 to TRBJ1-2; 9 nucleotides align to TRBD1. This CDR3 contains 13 residues. From germline, CDR1 is MDHEN and CDR2 SYDVKM. Losses at the gene ends were 7 bases for V and 8 bases for J; bases not matched to a gene: 8. CDR3 bases: TGTGCCAGCAAACTAACAGGGGGCGTGGGCTACACCTTC. This gives the protein CASKLTGGVGYTF.

This clonotype was recorded many times. This chain connects TRBV5-1 to TRBJ2-3; D is unclear. The CDR3 loop spans 14 amino acids. Germline lookup yields CDR1 SGHRS and CDR2 YFSETQ. V was cut by 0 bases and J by 2 bases, with 7 bases left in between. CDR3 protein: CASSLGEVTDTQYF. CDR3 bases: TGCGCCAGCAGCTTGGGAGAGGTCACAGATACGCAGTATTTT.

This clonotype was counted many times. The chain links TRBV7-8 to TRBJ2-3, with 10 nucleotides matching TRBD2. CDR3 length equals 16 residues. Germline V gene sequence: CDR1 SGHVS, CDR2 FQNEAQ. The ends lost 4 bases at V and 2 bases at J; junction bases unmatched: 6. CDR3 coding DNA: TGTGCCAGCAGCTCTGCAGCGGGGGGGCCCACAGATACGCAGTATTTT. This translates into CASSSAAGGPTDTQYF.

This clonotype was found many times. The gene calls are TRBV7-9 and TRBJ2-2, with 8 nucleotides matching TRBD1. CDR1 is SEHNR and CDR2 is FQNEAQ in the germline V gene (reference sequence). V dropped 5 bases and J dropped 6; count of bases not matched to a gene: 17. This CDR3 comprises 18 residues. CDR3 in amino acids: CASSPSRGRSGSSGELFF. CDR3 sequence (DNA): TGTGCCAGCAGCCCATCCAGGGGGCGATCCGGGTCATCCGGGGAGCTGTTTTTT.

V is TRBV19 and J is TRBJ2-7; possibly TRBD1 for D (5 bases). The germline V and J ends were trimmed by 0 bases and 6 bases, with 9 bases remaining between them. The CDR3 is 13 residues long. Per germline, CDR1 LNHDA and CDR2 SQIVND (reference sequence). CDR3 in DNA: TGTGCCAGTAGTATAGAGACAGTGGCCGAGCAGTACTTC. Amino acids: CASSIETVAEQYF.